These 20 T cell receptor beta chains share one sample of origin, sequenced in a study of shared clonotypes between healthy human individuals. Naive CD8 cells were CD45RO-negative, positively selected for CCR7, excluding terminally differentiated effector memory CD45RA+ cells. TCRdb's table, derived via immunoSEQ multiplex PCR, lists solely in-frame clones and lacks some. The sample has about 2 million clones, approximately 94% seen once. The sample comprised naive CD8+ T cells sorted from blood. All receptors derive from a man aged 18 to 30 in good health.

The CDR3: CASSQDSSGPTGELFF. The CDR3 bases are TGTGCCAGCAGCCAAGACTCTAGCGGGCCCACCGGGGAGCTGTTTTTT. The chain is built from TRBV4-2 and TRBJ2-2, with 8 bases matching TRBD2. The CDR3 consists of 16 residues. The junction had 4 bases not matched to a gene; V was cut back by 0 bases and J by 4 bases. The germline V gene encodes CDR1 LGHNA and CDR2 YNFKEQ.

This chain links TRBV6-6 with TRBJ2-7, with no clear D. CDR3 length equals 13 residues. Germline-derived CDR1 and CDR2 are MNHNY and SVGAGI (reference sequence). V was pared by 9 bases and J by 7 bases, with 19 bases between. The DNA of the CDR3 is TGTGCCAGAAGACCCGACTTGGTCCGGGAGCAGTACTTC. Translating it yields CARRPDLVREQYF.

The chain employs TRBV9 and TRBJ1-2, with 8 bases aligning to TRBD1. Unmatched junction bases numbered 5, after V lost 0 bases and J lost 4 bases. CDR3 length: 15 amino acids. Germline V lookup: CDR1 SGDLS, CDR2 YYNGEE. The CDR3 loop reads CASSVVPGGSYGYTF. The CDR3 nucleotides read TGTGCCAGCAGCGTAGTACCAGGGGGCAGCTATGGCTACACCTTC.

The gene calls are TRBV30 and TRBJ1-1, with D hard to call. V gave up 2 bases and J gave up 10 bases, with 11 bases separating them. Germline V lookup: CDR1 GTSNPN, CDR2 SVGIG (reference sequence). CDR3 length equals 11 residues. The CDR3 loop reads CAWSLGLGAFF. Here the CDR3 DNA reads TGTGCCTGGAGTTTAGGCTTGGGAGCTTTCTTT.

The chain recombines TRBV9 with TRBJ2-1; perhaps TRBD2 as D (6 bases). Germline V gives CDR1 SGDLS, CDR2 YYNGEE. The CDR3 totals 18 residues. Trimming shortened V by 2 bases and J by 2 bases, and 20 bases separated the two germline ends. This CDR3 reads CASSVDYAASRPYNEQFF. Here the CDR3 DNA reads TGTGCCAGCAGCGTGGACTATGCTGCGTCTCGCCCCTACAATGAGCAGTTCTTC.

The CDR3 protein is CASSLRDTAYEQYF. In DNA, the CDR3 is TGCGCCAGCAGCTTGCGGGACACTGCCTACGAGCAGTACTTC. The chain combines TRBV4-1 with TRBJ2-7; D may match TRBD1 or TRBD2 (6 bases each). CDR1 MGHRA and CDR2 YSYEKL come from the germline V gene. The CDR3 covers 14 residues. V was pared by 5 bases and J by 2 bases, with 13 bases between.

The CDR3 sequence: CASSEYRGISYEQYF. CDR3 nucleotide sequence: TGTGCCAGCAGTGAATATAGGGGAATCTCCTACGAGCAGTACTTC. V is TRBV6-1 and J is TRBJ2-7; a possible D gene is TRBD1 (5 bases). V was trimmed by 2 bases and J by 0 bases, leaving 11 bases between them. This CDR3 has 15 residues. CDR1 and CDR2 from the germline V gene are MNHNS and SASEGT.

A single count supports this clone. The gene calls are TRBV9 and TRBJ2-1, with D uncertain. The CDR3 has 12 amino acids. CDR1 and CDR2 (germline): SGDLS, YYNGEE. Deletions cut 0 bases from V and 6 bases from J, with 4 bases between. The CDR3 here is CASSVVANEQFF. The CDR3 coding sequence is TGTGCCAGCAGCGTAGTCGCCAATGAGCAGTTCTTC.

The CDR3 DNA reads TGTGCCATCAGTGGGCTTAACGCGGCGGGAGGGCGTACCTACAATGAGCAGTTCTTC. Its protein is CAISGLNAAGGRTYNEQFF. The V and J genes are TRBV10-3 and TRBJ2-1, with 9 bases aligning to TRBD2. The CDR3 loop spans 19 amino acids. V shed 4 bases, J shed 2 bases, and the junction held 15 bases outside the gene matches. Per germline, CDR1 ENHRY and CDR2 SYGVKD.

This chain joins TRBV5-6 and TRBJ1-1, with 9 bases fitting TRBD1. V was clipped by 5 bases and J by 0 bases; unmatched bases: 11. CDR1 is SGHDT and CDR2 is YYEEEE in the germline V gene. The length of the CDR3 is 17 residues. DNA for the CDR3: TGTGCCAGCAGATTTACCGGGACAGGGTATATGAACACTGAAGCTTTCTTT. It yields the protein CASRFTGTGYMNTEAFF.

This clone was detected only once. Other DNA sequences in the sample encode the same CDR3. This chain links TRBV27 with TRBJ1-5; D call uncertain. CDR1 MNHEY and CDR2 SMNVEV come from the germline V gene (reference sequence). The ends were cut back, 2 bases at V and 3 bases at J, with 8 bases in the middle. The CDR3 runs 14 residues. CDR3 in DNA: TGTGCCAGCAGTTTAGGCCCGATCAATCAGCCCCAGCATTTT. Amino acid sequence: CASSLGPINQPQHF.

The chain joins TRBV5-4 to TRBJ1-2, with D possibly being TRBD1 (6 bases). Germline-derived CDR1 and CDR2 are SGHNT and YYREEE (reference sequence). CDR3 length equals 14 residues. Trimming removed 1 base at V and 4 bases at J, with 11 bases between. The CDR3 protein is CASSLTGKGYGYTF. The CDR3 DNA reads TGTGCCAGCAGCTTGACAGGGAAAGGCTATGGCTACACCTTC.

V usage is TRBV28 and J usage is TRBJ2-1, with 7 bases lining up with TRBD1. J was trimmed by 4 bases and V by 6 bases; bases with no gene match: 9. CDR1 and CDR2 (germline): MDHEN, SYDVKM. The CDR3 has 15 residues. The CDR3 here is CASSETGTLYNEQFF. The DNA for the CDR3 is TGTGCCAGCAGCGAGACAGGGACACTATACAATGAGCAGTTCTTC.

The V gene is TRBV4-3, the J gene TRBJ1-6, with TRBD1 matching over 7 bases. This CDR3 contains 18 residues. V gave up 1 base and J gave up 9 bases; unmatched junction bases: 15. Germline CDR1 and CDR2: LGHNA and YSLEER. CDR3 DNA sequence: TGCGCCAGCAGCCAAGTCCAACCCAGGGGGGCCTGGGGTTCACCCCTCCACTTT. It codes for CASSQVQPRGAWGSPLHF.

The genes are TRBV2 and TRBJ2-1; unclear D gene. Germline loops: CDR1 SNHLY, CDR2 FYNNEI. This CDR3 region has 13 residues. Trimming stripped 6 bases from V and 4 bases from J, with 10 bases between. The CDR3 region has the DNA TGTGCCAGCAGCGACGAAGCTTACAATGAGCAGTTCTTC. The encoded protein is CASSDEAYNEQFF.

The V gene is TRBV6-6, the J gene TRBJ1-1; D not certain. CDR1 MNHNY and CDR2 SVGAGI come from the germline V gene (reference sequence). The V end lost 9 bases, the J end lost 11 bases, and 16 bases lay between the germline ends. The CDR3 loop spans 11 amino acids. The CDR3 protein is CASAYWGEAFF. DNA of the CDR3: TGTGCCAGTGCGTACTGGGGAGAGGCTTTCTTT.

Of note for this clone: This specimen includes other DNA sequences encoding the same CDR3. J is TRBJ2-7 and V is TRBV27; 11 nucleotides match TRBD2. Germline CDR1 is MNHEY and CDR2 is SMNVEV (reference sequence). V gave up 5 bases and J gave up 1 base; unmatched junction bases: 4. The CDR3 is 15 residues long. The CDR3 nucleotides are TGTGCCAGCAGTCCCGGGACTAGCGGATCCTACGAGCAGTACTTC. As protein: CASSPGTSGSYEQYF.

The chain has TRBV4-1 and TRBJ2-2, with 10 positions matching TRBD2. Trimming cost V 2 bases and J 7 bases; bases outside gene matches: 4. CDR1 is MGHRA, CDR2 YSYEKL, per germline. The CDR3 covers 15 residues. The DNA of the CDR3 is TGCGCCAGCAGCCAACTAGCGGGGGCGGGCGGGGAGCTGTTTTTT. Residues: CASSQLAGAGGELFF.

As regards this clone: Other DNA sequences from this sample encode an identical CDR3 as well. The V gene is TRBV9, the J gene TRBJ2-7; 8 nucleotides agree with TRBD1. With V trimmed by 4 bases and J by 3 bases, 3 bases remained unmatched. In germline, CDR1 is SGDLS, CDR2 YYNGEE. CDR3 length: 13 residues. DNA for the CDR3: TGTGCCAGCAGCTCAGGACAGGGCTACGAGCAGTACTTC. It specifies CASSSGQGYEQYF. Using reference TRBV9 and TRBJ2-7 for the parts outside the CDR3, the full variable domain is DSGVTQTPKHLITATGQRVTLRCSPRSGDLSVYWYQQSLDQGLQFLIQYYNGEERAKGNILERFSAQQFPDLHSELNLSSLELGDSALYFCASSSGQGYEQYFGPGTRLTVT.

With regard to this clone: Other DNA sequences of this sample code for an identical CDR3. The J gene is TRBJ2-5, the V gene TRBV27; 8 bases align to TRBD2. CDR1 MNHEY and CDR2 SMNVEV come from the germline V gene (reference sequence). The V gene end was trimmed by 2 bases and the J gene end by 5 bases; junction bases not matched to a gene: 1. The CDR3 extends over 13 amino acids. The CDR3 DNA reads TGTGCCAGCAGTTTAACTAGCGGTGAGACCCAGTACTTC. Encoded protein: CASSLTSGETQYF.